One sample yielded the 31 T cell receptor beta chains listed below, sequenced in a study of blood T cell repertoires in COVID-19. The assay was immunoSEQ multiplex PCR, and TCRdb's table has in-frame clones only and misses some. This table holds about 160,000 clones, over 65% found once. The source material was PBMCs or T cells enriched from blood (not recorded which). These receptors originate from a woman aged 45-60 years who had recovered from COVID-19.

The rearrangement links TRBV28 to TRBJ1-1; no firm D call. Germline V gene lookup returns CDR1 MDHEN and CDR2 SYDVKM. The CDR3 contains 15 residues. V lost 5 bases, J lost 1 base, and 14 bases lay in between. The DNA for the CDR3 is TGTGCCAGCAGTCACACCCGTGTCCCGAACACTGAAGCTTTCTTT. Translated: CASSHTRVPNTEAFF.

The rearrangement uses TRBV21-1 and TRBJ2-5; the D call of TRBD1 is as the table states it, not checked on the DNA. TRBV21-1 is annotated as a pseudogene. CDR3 length equals 12 residues. The DNA for the CDR3 is TGTGCCAGCAGCATGCTTCCAGGGACCCAGTACTTC. This codes for CASSMLPGTQYF.

The chain couples TRBV25-1 to TRBJ1-1, with 9 bases fitting TRBD1. Losses at the gene ends were 3 bases for V and 4 bases for J; bases not matched to a gene: 9. Per germline, CDR1 MGHDK and CDR2 SYGVNS. This CDR3 is 16 amino acids long. The CDR3 loop reads CASSEYTRDRATEAFF. In nucleotides, the CDR3 is TGTGCCAGCAGTGAGTATACAAGGGACAGGGCCACTGAAGCTTTCTTT.

A few counts support this clone. V is TRBV7-2 and J is TRBJ1-1; 10 positions agree with TRBD1. This CDR3 has 15 amino acids. J was trimmed by 5 bases and V by 5 bases; bases with no gene match: 8. CDR1 and CDR2 from the germline V gene are SGHTA and FQGNSA. The CDR3 here is CASSTRTGGYTEAFF. Written as DNA, the CDR3 is TGTGCCAGCAGCACCCGGACAGGGGGGTATACTGAAGCTTTCTTT.

The chain links TRBV19 to TRBJ1-2; 7 nucleotides align to TRBD1. The V segment lost 10 bases and the J segment 1 base; nucleotides outside the gene matches: 6. The CDR3 length is 13 residues. CDR1 and CDR2 from the germline V gene are LNHDA and SQIVND (reference sequence). The CDR3 DNA reads as TGTGCCACCCCGGACAGGTTTAACTATGGCTACACCTTC. This codes for CATPDRFNYGYTF.

This clone was observed a handful of times. The V and J genes are TRBV5-1 and TRBJ2-3; 12 bases line up with TRBD2. V lost 4 bases to trimming and J lost 4 bases; unmatched junction nucleotides: 13. Germline CDR1 reads SGHRS; CDR2 reads YFSETQ. The CDR3 sequence is 18 residues long. CDR3 protein: CASSRSASGGAKSDTQYF. The CDR3 DNA follows: TGCGCCAGCAGCCGATCCGCTAGCGGGGGGGCCAAATCAGATACGCAGTATTTT. Based on the CDR3 plus reference TRBV5-1 and TRBJ2-3, the full variable domain is KAGVTQTPRYLIKTRGQQVTLSCSPISGHRSVSWYQQTPGQGLQFLFEYFSETQRNKGNFPGRFSGRQFSNSRSEMNVSTLELGDSALYLCASSRSASGGAKSDTQYFGPGTRLTVL.

The chain combines TRBV19 with TRBJ1-1; no clear D gene. Germline V lookup: CDR1 LNHDA, CDR2 SQIVND (reference sequence). The CDR3 runs to 14 residues. V was trimmed by 3 bases and J by 0 bases, leaving 8 bases between them. The CDR3 region is CASSITGMNTEAFF. The CDR3 nucleotides read TGTGCCAGTAGTATTACCGGTATGAACACTGAAGCTTTCTTT.

This clone was seen just once. This sequence joins TRBV12-5 and TRBJ2-3; 12 bases line up with TRBD2. Trimming removed 1 base from V and 4 bases from J; junction bases left unmatched: 6. Germline CDR1 and CDR2: LGHNT and FRNRAP. This CDR3 contains 17 residues. DNA for the CDR3: TGTGCTAGTGGTTTGGCTGGGACTAGCGGGTTACCAGATACGCAGTATTTT. Residues: CASGLAGTSGLPDTQYF.

This chain connects TRBV2 to TRBJ1-6, with 8 nucleotides matching TRBD1. The J segment lost 7 bases and the V segment lost 7 bases, leaving 6 bases of the junction unmatched. This CDR3 has 14 residues. Germline V CDR1 and CDR2: SNHLY, FYNNEI. CDR3 nucleotide sequence: TGTGCCAGCAATATAGACAGGGGAAATTCACCCCTCCACTTT. It yields the protein CASNIDRGNSPLHF.

The CDR3 region has the DNA TGTGCCATCAGTCCCGGGACAGACTACGAGCAGTACGTC. It encodes CAISPGTDYEQYV. V and J are TRBV10-3 and TRBJ2-7, with 7 nucleotides matching TRBD1. This CDR3 has 13 amino acids. Germline V lookup: CDR1 ENHRY, CDR2 SYGVKD. Trimming removed 5 bases from V and 3 bases from J; junction bases left unmatched: 4.

V gene TRBV27 combines with J gene TRBJ1-1, with unresolved D. This CDR3 has 13 amino acids. V gave up 4 bases and J gave up 10 bases, with 16 bases separating them. Germline V gives CDR1 MNHEY, CDR2 SMNVEV (reference sequence). CDR3: CASSYLETGRAFF. The DNA for the CDR3 is TGTGCCAGCAGTTACCTTGAGACGGGTAGAGCTTTCTTT.

This clone is a singleton in its sample. The rearrangement links TRBV30 to TRBJ2-6; D might be TRBD1 (6 bases). Per the germline V gene, CDR1 is GTSNPN and CDR2 is SVGIG (reference sequence). This CDR3 has 11 amino acids. With 2 bases removed from V and 13 bases from J, the gap between germline ends came to 9 bases. CDR3 in DNA: TGTGCCTGGAGTCGCCAGGGGGTCCTGACTTTC. Translated: CAWSRQGVLTF.

In regard to this clone: Other nucleotide sequences from this sample produce the same CDR3. The V and J genes are TRBV5-1 and TRBJ2-1, with a weak D call TRBD2 (5 bases). Germline CDR1 is SGHRS and CDR2 is YFSETQ. V was clipped by 0 bases and J by 6 bases, with 7 bases between them. The CDR3 covers 13 residues. CDR3: CASSLGTGNEQFF. In DNA form, the CDR3 reads TGCGCCAGCAGCTTGGGGACTGGCAATGAGCAGTTCTTC.

The rearrangement uses TRBV19 and TRBJ1-2, with a tentative D call TRBD1 (5 bases). The germline V gene encodes CDR1 LNHDA and CDR2 SQIVND (reference sequence). The CDR3 extends over 16 amino acids. The germline V and J ends were trimmed by 8 bases and 6 bases, with 25 bases remaining between them. The CDR3 region has the DNA TGTGCCAGTCTCGAACGGCCAAGGGGCAGGGCGGATGGCTACACCTTC. Protein sequence: CASLERPRGRADGYTF. Full variable domain (outside the CDR3, taken from reference TRBV19 and TRBJ1-2): DGGITQSPKYLFRKEGQNVTLSCEQNLNHDAMYWYRQDPGQGLRLIYYSQIVNDFQKGDIAEGYSVSREKKESFPLTVTSAQKNPTAFYLCASLERPRGRADGYTFGSGTRLTVV.

V usage is TRBV7-2 and J usage is TRBJ1-5, with 7 bases matching TRBD1. The CDR3 is 14 amino acids. J gave up 7 bases and V 3 bases, and 6 bases lay outside the gene matches. The V gene's germline CDR1 is SGHTA and CDR2 FQGNSA. The CDR3 DNA sequence: TGTGCCAGCAGCTTGTGGACAGGAGGCCAGCCCCAGCATTTT. It codes for CASSLWTGGQPQHF. The full variable domain, its missing parts supplied by reference TRBV7-2 and TRBJ1-5, is GAGVSQSPSNKVTEKGKDVELRCDPISGHTALYWYRQSLGQGLEFLIYFQGNSAPDKSGLPSDRFSAERTGGSVSTLTIQRTQQEDSAVYLCASSLWTGGQPQHFGDGTRLSIL.

The V call is TRBV10-2, the J call TRBJ2-7, with 10 bases that match TRBD2. Losses at the gene ends were 4 bases for V and 6 bases for J; bases not matched to a gene: 3. The CDR3 covers 13 residues. Germline CDR1 reads WSHSY; CDR2 reads SAAADI. The CDR3 coding sequence is TGCGCCAGCAGTGGGAGCGGGAGGGGCGAGCAGTACGTC. Its protein is CASSGSGRGEQYV.

Here the CDR3 DNA reads TGTGCCAGCAGCTTAGGAGACCGAGGCATGAACACTGAAGCTTTCTTT. This gives the protein CASSLGDRGMNTEAFF. The V call is TRBV11-2, the J call TRBJ1-1, with D unresolved. The CDR3 contains 16 residues. Germline CDR1 and CDR2: SGHAT and FQNNGV. V dropped 1 base and J dropped 0 bases, with 12 bases sitting between them.

The chain carries TRBV19 and TRBJ1-6; tentatively, D is TRBD1 (5 bases). The CDR3 has 14 residues. Trimming stripped 4 bases from V and 11 bases from J, with 15 bases between. CDR1 is LNHDA, CDR2 SQIVND, per germline (reference sequence). In DNA, the CDR3 is TGTGCCAGTAGTACCGACAGTAGCGGGCCACCCCTCCACTTT. It translates to CASSTDSSGPPLHF.

This rearrangement joins TRBV27 to TRBJ1-1; 7 bases align to TRBD1. J lost 4 bases, V lost 6 bases, and 5 bases had no gene match. Germline V CDR1 and CDR2: MNHEY, SMNVEV (reference sequence). The CDR3 consists of 13 residues. The CDR3 nucleotides read TGTGCCAGCAGGCAGGACAGGATCACTGAAGCTTTCTTT. Protein sequence: CASRQDRITEAFF.

The chain links TRBV5-1 to TRBJ2-3, with 12 bases matching TRBD2. CDR3 length equals 16 residues. Trimming cost V 4 bases and J 5 bases; bases outside gene matches: 8. Germline V gene lookup returns CDR1 SGHRS and CDR2 YFSETQ. The CDR3 DNA reads as TGCGCCAGCAGCCCACTGACTAGCGGGGGTTTAGATACGCAGTATTTT. It translates to CASSPLTSGGLDTQYF.

This clone was detected only a few times. The V gene is TRBV5-5, the J gene TRBJ1-5; D is perhaps TRBD1 (5 bases). Germline values: CDR1 SGHKS, CDR2 YYEKEE (reference sequence). V was shortened by 0 bases and J by 6 bases, with 13 bases between the two germline ends. The CDR3 has 15 amino acids. The CDR3 loop reads CASSLDTVRGQPQHF. CDR3 bases: TGTGCCAGCAGCTTGGACACAGTAAGGGGTCAGCCCCAGCATTTT.

This clone has only one observation. This chain connects TRBV24-1 to TRBJ2-1; 9 nucleotides match TRBD1. V shed 7 bases and J 5 bases; nucleotides not matched to a gene: 5. CDR1 is KGHDR and CDR2 is SFDVKD in the germline V gene. The CDR3 contains 14 residues. Written as DNA, the CDR3 is TGTGCCACCAGGGGGACAGGGTTGGACAATGAGCAGTTCTTC. Protein: CATRGTGLDNEQFF.

The chain couples TRBV11-2 to TRBJ1-2, with a tentative D call TRBD1 (5 bases). CDR1 is SGHAT, CDR2 FQNNGV, per germline. The V end lost 6 bases, the J end lost 7 bases, and 12 bases lay between the germline ends. The CDR3 consists of 12 residues. CDR3 in DNA: TGTGCCAGCAGTTGGGAAGGGGCTGGCTACACCTTC. Translating gives CASSWEGAGYTF. Supplemented by reference TRBV11-2 and TRBJ1-2, the full variable domain reads EAGVAQSPRYKIIEKRQSVAFWCNPISGHATLYWYQQILGQGPKLLIQFQNNGVVDDSQLPKDRFSAERLKGVDSTLKIQPAKLEDSAVYLCASSWEGAGYTFGSGTRLTVV.

This clone was found once. DNA of the CDR3: TGTGCCAGCAGCCAAGTAAGACTAGCGGGAGGGTACAATGAGCAGTTCTTC. Translation gives CASSQVRLAGGYNEQFF. V is TRBV3-1 (or the pseudogene TRBV3-2) and J is TRBJ2-1, with 14 positions matching TRBD2. CDR3 length: 17 amino acids. V trimming: 1 base; J trimming: 4 bases; junction bases outside the gene matches: 3. The germline CDR1 and CDR2 sequences are LGHDT and YNNKEL (reference sequence).

The CDR3 loop reads CASSLALGGGGNTIYF. DNA for the CDR3: TGTGCCAGCAGCTTAGCGTTGGGAGGCGGTGGAAACACCATATATTTT. J is TRBJ1-3 and V is TRBV7-9; D is uncertain. Germline loops: CDR1 SEHNR, CDR2 FQNEAQ (reference sequence). The CDR3 totals 16 residues. Trimming took off 0 bases at V and 3 bases at J, with 12 bases between the two ends. The full variable domain, its missing parts supplied by reference TRBV7-9 and TRBJ1-3, is DTGVSQNPRHKITKRGQNVTFRCDPISEHNRLYWYRQTLGQGPEFLTYFQNEAQLEKSRLLSDRFSAERPKGSFSTLEIQRTEQGDSAMYLCASSLALGGGGNTIYFGEGSWLTVV.

The chain has TRBV4-2 and TRBJ1-4, with D perhaps matching TRBD1 (5 bases). CDR1 and CDR2 (germline): LGHNA, YNFKEQ. V lost 0 bases to trimming and J lost 10 bases, with 9 bases between them. The length of the CDR3 is 13 residues. Written as DNA, the CDR3 is TGTGCCAGCAGCCAAGATGGGGGGGGAAAACTGTTTTTT. Translated, it gives CASSQDGGGKLFF.

The chain is built from TRBV9 and TRBJ1-3; the D gene is possibly TRBD1 (6 bases). Trimming removed 1 base at V and 0 bases at J, with 17 bases between. Germline loops: CDR1 SGDLS, CDR2 YYNGEE. CDR3 length equals 18 residues. DNA for the CDR3: TGTGCCAGCAGCGTACAATCGGGACACCGTACCTCTGGAAACACCATATATTTT. It yields the protein CASSVQSGHRTSGNTIYF.

This clone was seen repeatedly, ten times or more. V is TRBV19 and J is TRBJ2-7, with D unresolved. V was trimmed by 3 bases and J by 6 bases, leaving 12 bases between them. This CDR3 comprises 13 residues. In germline, CDR1 is LNHDA, CDR2 SQIVND (reference sequence). CDR3 residues: CASSISLGSEQYV. In DNA form, the CDR3 reads TGTGCCAGTAGTATTTCCCTAGGATCCGAGCAGTACGTC.

The chain links TRBV13 to TRBJ2-1; D unclear. Per germline, CDR1 PRHDT and CDR2 FYEKMQ (reference sequence). V was clipped by 5 bases and J by 7 bases, with 9 bases between them. The CDR3 runs to 12 residues. The DNA for the CDR3 is TGTGCCAGCAGCCTACCCTGGAATGAGCAGTTCTTC. Protein: CASSLPWNEQFF.

The genes are TRBV30 and TRBJ1-5; D is perhaps TRBD1 (5 bases). Germline values: CDR1 GTSNPN, CDR2 SVGIG (reference sequence). The V end lost 3 bases, the J end lost 3 bases, and 12 bases lay between the germline ends. This CDR3 has 14 residues. CDR3 region: CAWSPTVNNQPQHF. As DNA, the CDR3 is TGTGCCTGGAGCCCGACAGTCAACAATCAGCCCCAGCATTTT.

The chain couples TRBV30 to TRBJ1-1; TRBD1 might be the D (5 bases). This CDR3 comprises 13 residues. Germline CDR1 and CDR2: GTSNPN and SVGIG (reference sequence). V was pared by 0 bases and J by 3 bases, with 8 bases between. The CDR3 bases are TGTGCCTGGAGTGTAGGGGCCTACACTGAAGCTTTCTTT. Its protein is CAWSVGAYTEAFF.